The subject of this entry is one T cell receptor beta chain. Which antigen it targets is not known. The record has no base qualities; no much larger clone is one base away. This sample was included in a study of tumor-infiltrating lymphocytes in primary liver carcinoma (dated by TCRdb to about 2017). Some background on the complete study: Between late 2015 and March 2016, a handful of patients in China with histopathologically diagnosed primary liver carcinoma had their tumors surgically resected. Across five regions of each liver tumor, along with adjacent normal tissue and blood, the study brought together TCRbeta repertoire sequencing, expression microarrays and whole-exome sequencing. Of the five patients (three men and two women, aged 30 to 69 years), four had hepatocellular carcinoma and one had combined HCC and intrahepatic cholangiocarcinoma. Technical replicate repertoires showed high reproducibility, with mean shared-clone rates roughly 0.89 and correlation coefficients above 0.95. Tumors of the five patients were stage T1-T3 N0M0 with maximum diameters of about 4.2 to 10 cm. A total of some 35 specimens from 5 patients underwent TCRbeta repertoire sequencing, comprising approximately 25 tumor regions, 5 adjacent noncancerous liver tissues and 5 peripheral blood samples. Samples yielded roughly 3.5 to 7.5 million productive TCRbeta reads; read depth did not differ significantly between tissue types.

CDR1 and CDR2 were assigned from the germline V gene (reference sequence) as SGHNT and YYREEE. Including the terminal cysteine and phenylalanine, the CDR3 comprises 16 residues. Here the CDR3 DNA is all that survives: 48 bases in frame from base 1. Clipping removes 1 base from V and 1 base from J, with 6 as the unmatched junction base count. Results the study describes overall, beyond this receptor: The top 250 clones made up a significantly larger repertoire fraction in tumors than in blood (p = 0.039). Comparison of CD4+ and CD8+ T cell repertoires was precluded by the use of bulk unsorted samples. The study included only a handful of patients, and the authors note findings should be validated in a larger study. Pairs of tumor regions showed greater repertoire overlap (mean approximately 35%) than tumor-adjacent pairs (about 17%) or tumor-blood pairs (about 14%), which is consistent with antigen-driven expansion. Because sequencing covered only the TCR beta chain and unpaired alpha chains were not captured, true repertoire diversity is likely underestimated.

A constant-region primer and ProtoScript II reverse transcriptase were used to reverse-transcribe TCRbeta-specific cDNA from roughly 0.55 ug total RNA. The TCRbeta libraries were prepared through three rounds of nested multiplex PCR following a slightly modified ARM-PCR procedure. Each of the first two PCR rounds ran for about 10 cycles and used multiplex TRBV1-TRBV30 forward primers together with a Cbeta reverse primer. Sample barcodes and Illumina adapters were attached in a final 25-cycle PCR using Deep VentR polymerase. Before sequencing, amplicons between 200 and 500 bp were purified from gel using a QIAquick gel extraction kit. An Illumina HiSeq 2500 was used to sequence the TCRbeta amplicons, generating 250-bp paired-end reads. The study's own analysis went as follows. Trimmomatic v0.33 was used to quality-trim the reads, and FLASH v1.2.11 was used to merge paired reads so that full CDR3 sequences could be recovered. V, D and J germline segments were assigned to the rearranged TCRbeta sequences using MiGEC v1.2.1b. VDJtools v1.0.0 computed clonotype statistics and Shannon-Wiener diversity indices. Except for diversity analysis, only each sample's 250 most abundant clonotypes were used in subsequent analyses to reduce sampling bias. The raw public reads went through TCRdb reprocessing: fastp at Q25, MiXCR clone calling, in-frame beta chains kept. One record per CDR3 amino acid sequence lists the most common genes and DNA. TCRdb assigned the V and J calls; the authors' analysis was not used. This sample comprises a few hundred thousand distinct CDR3 sequences, approximately 58% of them detected only once. The top ten clonotypes cover about a sixth of the sample.

RNA from unsorted whole blood was extracted with TRIzol reagent, and germline DNA was obtained with the DNeasy Blood & Tissue kit. Chronic HBV infection was present in the patients, and the patients were treatment-naive at sampling. Roughly 3.9 milliliters of peripheral blood were collected into K2EDTA tubes before surgery. The V and J segments used are TRBV5-4 and TRBJ2-3, with 7 junctional bases fitting TRBD1. Sequencing was carried out using peripheral blood. This TCR was recovered from a woman in her twenties or thirties with primary liver carcinoma and hepatitis B virus infection. The sequenced DNA is TGTGCCAGCAGCTTGCTAGGGGGCGTGGGCACAGATACGCAGTATTTT. Its translation reads: CASSLLGGVGTDTQYF.